Below are 25 T cell receptor beta chains sequenced from a single sample in a study of control samples from healthy donors and cancer patients. Method: immunoSEQ multiplex PCR; TCRdb's copy keeps in-frame clones and lacks some. The table has some 110,000 clones, 88% seen once. The source material was blood. All receptors derive from a woman aged 65 to 85 in good health.

V is TRBV6-5 and J is TRBJ1-4, with 9 bases identical to TRBD1. Germline CDR1 MNHEY, CDR2 SVGAGI. The CDR3 extends over 14 amino acids. Trimming took 5 bases from V and 8 from J; bases not matched to a gene: 6. The CDR3 protein is CASSPRDRVEKLFF. The CDR3, as DNA: TGTGCCAGCAGTCCCCGGGACAGGGTGGAAAAACTGTTTTTT.

The chain links TRBV7-7 to TRBJ2-1; D not certain. The CDR3 sequence is 15 residues long. Germline lookup yields CDR1 SSHAT and CDR2 FNYEAQ (reference sequence). The V end was cut by 3 bases, the J end by 2 bases, with 11 bases between. The CDR3, as DNA: TGTGCCAGCAGCTTTTTGCAGGCACCCTACAATGAGCAGTTCTTC. Translated, it gives CASSFLQAPYNEQFF.

This CDR3 is CSVAMGDPANYGYTF. CDR3 sequence (DNA): TGCAGCGTTGCAATGGGGGACCCAGCTAACTATGGCTACACCTTC. The V gene is TRBV29-1, the J gene TRBJ1-2; tentative D call: TRBD1 (5 bases). Per the germline V gene, CDR1 is SQVTM and CDR2 is ANQGSEA. This CDR3 is 15 amino acids long. With 4 bases removed from V and 0 bases from J, the gap between germline ends came to 15 bases.

The chain joins TRBV2 to TRBJ1-2; maybe TRBD1 (5 bases). Germline V gene lookup returns CDR1 SNHLY and CDR2 FYNNEI. The CDR3 has 15 residues. The V end lost 2 bases, the J end lost 8 bases, and 18 bases lay between the germline ends. In DNA, the CDR3 is TGTGCCAGCAGTGAAACCTCCTACAACAGGCTCGGCTACACCTTC. Its protein product is CASSETSYNRLGYTF.

J is TRBJ2-3 and V is TRBV9; D not resolved. V was pared by 4 bases and J by 6 bases, with 18 bases between. The CDR3 is 15 residues long. Germline V gene sequence: CDR1 SGDLS, CDR2 YYNGEE. CDR3: CASSPRMVGMDTQYF. The CDR3 DNA is TGTGCCAGCAGCCCAAGAATGGTGGGTATGGATACGCAGTATTTT.

This clone occurred once. V and J are TRBV14 and TRBJ1-2; D is uncertain. Trimming shortened V by 1 base and J by 4 bases, and 10 bases separated the two germline ends. The V gene's germline CDR1 is SGHDN and CDR2 FVKESK. The CDR3 has 14 amino acids. This CDR3 reads CASSQGGTPYGYTF. The CDR3 bases are TGTGCCAGCAGCCAAGGGGGTACCCCCTATGGCTACACCTTC.

This sequence joins TRBV14 and TRBJ1-6; D not resolved. V lost 4 bases and J 9 bases, leaving 13 bases between the germline ends. The CDR3 loop spans 14 amino acids. Germline V CDR1 and CDR2: SGHDN, FVKESK. CDR3 DNA sequence: TGTGCCAGCAGCCTGACCCCGGCCGGTTCACCCCTCCACTTT. It translates to CASSLTPAGSPLHF.

This rearrangement joins TRBV2 to TRBJ1-1; weak D call: TRBD1 (6 bases). This CDR3 comprises 13 residues. V was shortened by 2 bases and J by 3 bases, with 7 bases between the two germline ends. CDR1 SNHLY and CDR2 FYNNEI come from the germline V gene. In DNA, the CDR3 is TGTGCCAGCAGTGAAAAGGGGGACACTGAAGCTTTCTTT. It specifies CASSEKGDTEAFF.

This chain connects TRBV19 to TRBJ2-1, with D possibly being TRBD1 or TRBD2 (6 bases each). This CDR3 region has 17 residues. Between the trimmed V and J ends, which lost 2 bases and 8 bases, there was a span of 22 bases. Germline V gives CDR1 LNHDA, CDR2 SQIVND (reference sequence). CDR3 in DNA: TGTGCCAGTAGTATAAAGCGGACTACTACAGGGTCTTATGAGCAGTTCTTC. This sequence encodes CASSIKRTTTGSYEQFF. Supplemented by reference TRBV19 and TRBJ2-1, the full variable domain reads DGGITQSPKYLFRKEGQNVTLSCEQNLNHDAMYWYRQDPGQGLRLIYYSQIVNDFQKGDIAEGYSVSREKKESFPLTVTSAQKNPTAFYLCASSIKRTTTGSYEQFFGPGTRLTVL.

This clone appeared a single time. The rearrangement links TRBV4-3 to TRBJ1-1, with 9 nucleotides matching TRBD1. The CDR3 is 15 residues long. The J segment lost 6 bases and the V segment lost 0 bases, leaving 5 bases of the junction unmatched. Germline V lookup: CDR1 LGHNA, CDR2 YSLEER. For the CDR3, the DNA is TGCGCCAGCAGCCAAGATACAGGGGGCAAGGCTGAAGCTTTCTTT. Translation gives CASSQDTGGKAEAFF.

The rearrangement uses TRBV18 and TRBJ2-7; the D gene could be TRBD1 or TRBD2 (5 bases each). With 1 base removed from V and 7 bases from J, the gap between germline ends came to 8 bases. The CDR3 has 12 amino acids. CDR1 and CDR2 (germline): KGHSH, LQKENI. The CDR3 bases are TGTGCCAGCTCACCACTGGGGGAAGAGCAGTACTTC. This encodes CASSPLGEEQYF.

The chain is built from TRBV18 and TRBJ2-3, with a weak D call TRBD1 (6 bases). CDR3 length equals 15 residues. Trimming shortened V by 0 bases and J by 3 bases, and 10 bases separated the two germline ends. Germline CDR1 and CDR2: KGHSH and LQKENI. The CDR3 region is CASSPPYQGTDTQYF. The CDR3 DNA follows: TGTGCCAGCTCACCACCATACCAGGGGACAGATACGCAGTATTTT.

The chain joins TRBV5-1 to TRBJ1-1; D is perhaps TRBD1 (6 bases). The V end lost 0 bases, the J end lost 0 bases, and 9 bases lay between the germline ends. The germline V gene encodes CDR1 SGHRS and CDR2 YFSETQ. This CDR3 region has 15 residues. The DNA for the CDR3 is TGCGCCAGCAGCTTGGATTACAGGGTGAACACTGAAGCTTTCTTT. It codes for CASSLDYRVNTEAFF.

This chain links TRBV29-1 with TRBJ1-2; D is possibly TRBD1 (5 bases). The germline V gene encodes CDR1 SQVTM and CDR2 ANQGSEA. Trimming shortened V by 8 bases and J by 4 bases, and 17 bases separated the two germline ends. This CDR3 is 13 amino acids long. For the CDR3, the DNA is TGCAGCTCTGAGCAGGGACTTGGCTATGGCTACACCTTC. The encoded protein is CSSEQGLGYGYTF.

This clone was seen once. The chain combines TRBV5-1 with TRBJ1-1; 7 nucleotides line up with TRBD1. Germline-derived CDR1 and CDR2 are SGHRS and YFSETQ. V gave up 2 bases and J gave up 0 bases; unmatched junction bases: 4. The CDR3 is made up of 15 amino acids. The CDR3 protein is CASSFGGQLNTEAFF. CDR3 coding DNA: TGCGCCAGCAGCTTTGGGGGACAGCTGAACACTGAAGCTTTCTTT.

The chain links TRBV4-2 to TRBJ1-1; D perhaps matches TRBD1 (5 bases). There are 13 residues in the CDR3. The V end was cut by 0 bases, the J end by 6 bases, with 8 bases between. Germline V lookup: CDR1 LGHNA, CDR2 YNFKEQ. CDR3 region: CASSQDPTAEAFF. The CDR3 DNA sequence: TGTGCCAGCAGCCAAGATCCGACAGCTGAAGCTTTCTTT.

The rearrangement links TRBV11-2 to TRBJ1-1, with a possible D match to TRBD1 (6 bases). CDR1 and CDR2 from the germline V gene are SGHAT and FQNNGV. The CDR3 has 14 amino acids. The V gene lost 5 bases and the J gene lost 3 bases, with 13 bases spanning the gap. The CDR3 nucleotides read TGTGCCAGCAGCGCGGGGGCGGGGGACACTGAAGCTTTCTTT. Protein product: CASSAGAGDTEAFF.

V gene TRBV27 combines with J gene TRBJ2-5, with D unclear. This CDR3 spans 16 amino acids. V was cut by 5 bases and J by 4 bases, with 20 bases left in between. Germline V gene sequence: CDR1 MNHEY, CDR2 SMNVEV (reference sequence). The CDR3 is CASSARLVGPLETQYF. The CDR3 coding sequence is TGTGCCAGCAGTGCCCGGCTGGTTGGACCTCTAGAGACCCAGTACTTC.

V and J are TRBV7-9 and TRBJ1-1, with D unresolved. Trimming pared 1 base from V and 1 base from J, leaving 7 bases between. Looked up from germline, CDR1 is SEHNR and CDR2 is FQNEAQ (reference sequence). CDR3 length: 14 amino acids. CDR3 loop: CASSLGTENTEAFF. Here the CDR3 DNA reads TGTGCCAGCAGCTTAGGGACCGAGAACACTGAAGCTTTCTTT.

The chain joins TRBV5-1 to TRBJ1-1; D perhaps matches TRBD1 (5 bases). The CDR3 runs to 15 residues. Deletions cut 4 bases from V and 10 bases from J, with 23 bases between. Germline-derived CDR1 and CDR2 are SGHRS and YFSETQ. CDR3: CASSVELSRGNRAFF. The CDR3 nucleotides are TGCGCCAGCAGCGTCGAGTTGAGTAGGGGAAACAGAGCTTTCTTT. Full variable domain (missing parts from reference TRBV5-1 and TRBJ1-1): KAGVTQTPRYLIKTRGQQVTLSCSPISGHRSVSWYQQTPGQGLQFLFEYFSETQRNKGNFPGRFSGRQFSNSRSEMNVSTLELGDSALYLCASSVELSRGNRAFFGQGTRLTVV.

The rearrangement uses TRBV12-3 or TRBV12-4 and TRBJ1-1; D might be TRBD1 (6 bases). The CDR3 has 11 residues. V shed 5 bases and J shed 11 bases, with 12 bases lying between them. The CDR3 bases are TGTGCCAGCAGTCAGAGGGGGTGGGCTTTCTTT. Its translation is CASSQRGWAFF.

The V call is TRBV7-8, the J call TRBJ2-5, with 9 positions matching TRBD2. The germline CDR1 and CDR2 sequences are SGHVS and FQNEAQ. The CDR3 consists of 16 residues. Trimming at V came to 4 bases and at J to 3 bases, leaving 9 bases not matched to a gene. CDR3 sequence: CASSWHGGGGEETQYF. The CDR3 DNA is TGTGCCAGCAGCTGGCACGGGGGCGGGGGGGAAGAGACCCAGTACTTC.

The chain is built from TRBV27 and TRBJ2-2, with D unclear. Germline-derived CDR1 and CDR2 are MNHEY and SMNVEV (reference sequence). This CDR3 region has 16 residues. The V and J ends lost 1 base and 2 bases respectively, with 11 bases between them. The CDR3 here is CASSLLAYHNTGELFF. The CDR3 region has the DNA TGTGCCAGCAGTTTATTGGCTTATCACAACACCGGGGAGCTGTTTTTT.

This clone was recorded a few times. V is TRBV19 and J is TRBJ1-5; 12 bases map to TRBD1. This CDR3 has 15 residues. The J segment lost 9 bases and the V segment lost 5 bases, leaving 8 bases of the junction unmatched. Germline V CDR1 and CDR2: LNHDA, SQIVND (reference sequence). CDR3 protein: CASSWGQGAGRPQHF. CDR3 DNA: TGTGCCAGTAGTTGGGGACAGGGGGCAGGAAGGCCCCAGCATTTT.

The chain uses TRBV5-1 and TRBJ1-6; maybe TRBD1 (5 bases). The CDR3 is made up of 13 amino acids. V lost 4 bases and J lost 16, with 18 bases in between. Germline V gene data show CDR1 as SGHRS and CDR2 as YFSETQ. For the CDR3, the DNA is TGCGCCAGCAGCCGGGACGGTTCCAGAACTCTCCACTTT. Translation: CASSRDGSRTLHF.